Presented here are 21 T cell receptor beta chains from one specimen sequenced in a study of early T cells in non-severe SARS-CoV-2 infection. A single record per CDR3 protein comes from TCRdb applying MiXCR to the 5' RACE reads. The sample lists more than 35,000 distinct CDR3 sequences, under 5% occurring once. Specimen: whole blood. These receptor sequences come from an adult who was a healthcare worker with PCR-confirmed SARS-CoV-2 infection or an uninfected control (not recorded which).

The sample holds many counts of this clonotype. This CDR3 reads CASSLKTGGRSNQPQHF. CDR3 sequence (DNA): TGTGCCAGCAGCTTAAAAACAGGGGGCCGTAGCAATCAGCCCCAGCATTTT. The chain employs TRBV13 and TRBJ1-5; 9 nucleotides agree with TRBD1. The CDR3 runs 17 residues. Germline-derived CDR1 and CDR2 are PRHDT and FYEKMQ (reference sequence). V shed 2 bases and J 0 bases; nucleotides not matched to a gene: 5.

The sample holds many counts of this clonotype. As DNA, the CDR3 is TGTGCCACCAGCAGAGATGTAGGGGGCCTATGGTCGAATGAGCAGTTCTTC. Translating gives CATSRDVGGLWSNEQFF. The chain joins TRBV15 to TRBJ2-1, with 7 bases that match TRBD1. V was pared by 0 bases and J by 7 bases, with 12 bases of the junction left unmatched. Germline V gene lookup returns CDR1 LNHNV and CDR2 YYDKDF (reference sequence). The length of the CDR3 is 17 residues.

In this sample, this clonotype turned up many times. The chain links TRBV5-1 to TRBJ1-1, with D tentatively TRBD1 (6 bases). V lost 7 bases to trimming and J lost 1 base, with 17 bases between them. Per germline, CDR1 SGHRS and CDR2 YFSETQ. The CDR3 is 15 amino acids. CDR3 sequence: CASREQGAGNTEAFF. CDR3 in DNA: TGCGCCAGCCGGGAACAGGGTGCAGGGAACACTGAAGCTTTCTTT.

The chain uses TRBV3-1 and TRBJ2-5, with D unclear. CDR3 size: 14 residues. V was clipped by 1 base and J by 4 bases, with 10 bases between them. Germline V lookup: CDR1 LGHDT, CDR2 YNNKEL (reference sequence). The CDR3 DNA is TGTGCCAGCAGCCAAGCAGGAACGTCAGAGACCCAGTACTTC. This codes for CASSQAGTSETQYF.

There are many counts of this clonotype. The rearrangement links TRBV4-1 to TRBJ2-2, with D possibly TRBD2 on 5 matching bases. Trimming left V 1 base short and J 5 bases short, with 8 bases between. Germline CDR1 reads MGHRA; CDR2 reads YSYEKL. CDR3 length equals 14 residues. Here the CDR3 DNA reads TGCGCCAGCAGCCAAGTAAGAGGGACCGGGGAGCTGTTTTTT. This sequence encodes CASSQVRGTGELFF.

The chain is built from TRBV19 and TRBJ2-3; TRBD2 agrees at 12 bases. Germline trimming cut 5 bases from V and 4 bases from J; bases unmatched to any gene: 7. The length of the CDR3 is 16 residues. Germline lookup yields CDR1 LNHDA and CDR2 SQIVND (reference sequence). The CDR3 here is CASSSRLAGASDTQYF. Written as DNA, the CDR3 is TGTGCCAGTAGTTCTCGACTAGCGGGGGCCTCAGATACGCAGTATTTT.

The chain links TRBV7-6 to TRBJ2-7, with TRBD2 matching 9 bases. Germline V CDR1 and CDR2: SGHVS, FNYEAQ. The CDR3 sequence is 15 residues long. Losses at the gene ends were 4 bases for V and 3 bases for J; bases not matched to a gene: 7. The DNA for the CDR3 is TGTGCCAGCAGCTCAAAAAGCGGGGGGAACTACGAGCAGTACTTC. Translating gives CASSSKSGGNYEQYF.

This clonotype was detected ten times or more. The CDR3 sequence: CASGQTVGELFF. CDR3 in DNA: TGTGCCTCGGGACAGACGGTCGGGGAGCTGTTTTTT. This sequence joins TRBV10-3 and TRBJ2-2; 7 bases match TRBD1. This CDR3 is 12 amino acids long. Per the germline V gene, CDR1 is ENHRY and CDR2 is SYGVKD. Trimming at V came to 11 bases and at J to 7 bases, leaving 7 bases not matched to a gene.

This clonotype showed up many times. V usage is TRBV6-5 and J usage is TRBJ1-1; tentative D call: TRBD1 (6 bases). Trimming shortened V by 3 bases and J by 1 base, and 18 bases separated the two germline ends. The CDR3 sequence is 17 residues long. Germline CDR1 and CDR2: MNHEY and SVGAGI. CDR3 DNA: TGTGCCAGCAGTTATACCCCCTTTGGGACACGGAACACTGAAGCTTTCTTT. Its protein product is CASSYTPFGTRNTEAFF.

This clonotype was seen repeatedly, ten times or more. The chain employs TRBV20-1 and TRBJ2-1; the D is unclear. The V gene's germline CDR1 is DFQATT and CDR2 SNEGSKA (reference sequence). Trimming stripped 5 bases from V and 1 base from J, with 9 bases between. The CDR3 consists of 13 residues. CDR3 residues: CSAPDGSYNEQFF. CDR3 DNA: TGCAGTGCTCCGGACGGTTCCTACAATGAGCAGTTCTTC.

The sample holds many counts of this clonotype. The DNA of the CDR3 is TGTGCCAGCAGGGCCGGGACAGGCCTCTTCTCTGGAAACACCATATATTTT. This encodes CASRAGTGLFSGNTIYF. The genes are TRBV12-3 or TRBV12-4 and TRBJ1-3; 8 bases are shared with TRBD1. Trimming cost V 6 bases and J 0 bases; bases outside gene matches: 10. The CDR3 has 17 amino acids.

This clonotype came up many times. The chain links TRBV7-2 to TRBJ2-5; unclear D gene. Germline lookup yields CDR1 SGHTA and CDR2 FQGNSA. Between the trimmed V and J ends, which lost 1 base and 5 bases, there was a span of 14 bases. The CDR3 contains 15 residues. The CDR3 region is CASSLEAHMSETQYF. In nucleotides, the CDR3 is TGTGCCAGCAGCTTAGAGGCCCACATGAGCGAGACCCAGTACTTC. Together with reference TRBV7-2 and TRBJ2-5, the CDR3 gives the full variable domain: GAGVSQSPSNKVTEKGKDVELRCDPISGHTALYWYRQSLGQGLEFLIYFQGNSAPDKSGLPSDRFSAERTGGSVSTLTIQRTQQEDSAVYLCASSLEAHMSETQYFGPGTRLLVL.

This clonotype was seen ten or more times. This chain connects TRBV7-3 to TRBJ2-1; D possibly matches TRBD1 or TRBD2 (5 bases each). The CDR3 covers 12 residues. V lost 3 bases and J 6 bases, leaving 6 bases between the germline ends. Per germline, CDR1 SGHTA and CDR2 FQGTGA. This chain's CDR3 is CASSFGANEQFF. DNA for the CDR3: TGTGCCAGCAGCTTCGGGGCCAATGAGCAGTTCTTC.

The rearrangement joins TRBV24-1 to TRBJ2-3; a possible D gene is TRBD2 (6 bases). This CDR3 has 14 amino acids. Trimming shortened V by 6 bases and J by 2 bases, and 11 bases separated the two germline ends. Germline V gene lookup returns CDR1 KGHDR and CDR2 SFDVKD. The CDR3 protein is CATSSGLLTDTQYF. The CDR3 coding sequence is TGTGCCACCAGTTCGGGACTTCTCACAGATACGCAGTATTTT.

The genes are TRBV12-3 or TRBV12-4 and TRBJ2-7; the D call may be TRBD1 or TRBD2 (5 bases each). The CDR3 is 13 residues long. Trimming pared 2 bases from V and 2 bases from J, leaving 7 bases between. In DNA, the CDR3 is TGTGCCAGCAGTTTACAGGGAGCCTACGAGCAGTACTTC. It translates to CASSLQGAYEQYF.

DNA for the CDR3: TGCGCCAGCAGCCCCGAAGTGAGCGGGGGGGCCCAAGAGACCCAGTACTTC. Translated, it gives CASSPEVSGGAQETQYF. The rearrangement uses TRBV4-1 and TRBJ2-5, with 10 bases identical to TRBD2. The germline V gene encodes CDR1 MGHRA and CDR2 YSYEKL. This CDR3 has 17 residues. J gave up 1 base and V 4 bases, and 9 bases lay outside the gene matches.

In this sample, this clonotype turned up many times. This chain uses TRBV30 with TRBJ1-6, with D unclear. Germline V lookup: CDR1 GTSNPN, CDR2 SVGIG (reference sequence). V gave up 3 bases and J gave up 7 bases, with 10 bases separating them. CDR3 length: 13 amino acids. Here the CDR3 reads CAWRYSMNSPLHF. In DNA form, the CDR3 reads TGTGCCTGGAGATACAGCATGAATTCACCCCTCCACTTT. Full variable domain (remainder filled in from reference TRBV30 and TRBJ1-6): SQTIHQWPATLVQPVGSPLSLECTVEGTSNPNLYWYRQAAGRGLQLLFYSVGIGQISSEVPQNLSASRPQDRQFILSSKKLLLSDSGFYLCAWRYSMNSPLHFGNGTRLTVT.

This clonotype has a count of ten or more. This chain joins TRBV20-1 and TRBJ1-2; D unresolved. The germline V gene has CDR1 DFQATT and CDR2 SNEGSKA (reference sequence). This CDR3 is built from 14 residues. Deletions cut 3 bases from V and 4 bases from J, with 15 bases between. As DNA, the CDR3 is TGCAGTGCTAGTCCACGACCCCCGACCTATGGCTACACCTTC. Residues: CSASPRPPTYGYTF.

There are many counts of this clonotype. The chain has TRBV6-6 and TRBJ1-1, with 7 bases that match TRBD1. The CDR3 contains 13 residues. V shed 6 bases, J shed 5 bases, and the junction held 6 bases outside the gene matches. Germline V gives CDR1 MNHNY, CDR2 SVGAGI (reference sequence). CDR3 loop: CASSLQGNTEAFF. DNA for the CDR3: TGTGCCAGCAGCCTACAGGGGAATACTGAAGCTTTCTTT.

This clonotype was recorded many times. The gene calls are TRBV6-1 and TRBJ1-2; 9 bases are shared with TRBD1. Germline values: CDR1 MNHNS, CDR2 SASEGT. The CDR3 spans 13 residues. Trimming at V came to 6 bases and at J to 8 bases, leaving 7 bases not matched to a gene. In nucleotides, the CDR3 is TGTGCCAGCAGCCCGGACAGGGGAAGGGGCTACACCTTC. Protein product: CASSPDRGRGYTF.

Regarding this clonotype: The conserved phenylalanine or tryptophan is not found at the CDR3 terminus, so this likely reflects a read error. The chain recombines TRBV7-8 with TRBJ2-4, with D unclear. Germline CDR1 SGHVS, CDR2 FQNEAQ. The CDR3 totals 13 residues. Trimming removed 4 bases from V and 0 bases from J, with 4 bases in between. The CDR3 sequence is CASSSGAKNIQYL. The CDR3 DNA reads TGTGCCAGCAGCTCAGGAGCCAAAAACATTCAGTACCTC.